These T cell receptor beta chains were read from a single sample in a study of T cells in Graves' hyperthyroidism and ophthalmopathy. TCRdb re-called the multiplex PCR reads through MiXCR, storing one row per CDR3 protein. The data hold 500,000 or so distinct CDR3 sequences, with about 16% observed a single time. Sequencing was done on a sample of blood. All receptors derive from a woman in her twenties or thirties with Graves' ophthalmopathy. Each CDR3 is given with its conserved first and last residue. Each record gives: V gene, clone size, J gene, D gene, CDR3 DNA, CDR3 protein. A D gene is named only where the DNA matches it firmly. Some rows have no size entry. The others give once, few or many, or a class for an expanded clone.

V: TRBV2
size: many
J: TRBJ2-5
D: TRBD1
DNA: TGTGCCAGCAGTGAAATCGAAACAGGGGTAGGAGAGACCCAGTACTTC
CDR3: CASSEIETGVGETQYF

V: TRBV4-1
size: many
J: TRBJ2-7
D: -
DNA: TGCGCCAGCAGCCAAGTTCAGGGGCAAGAGCAGTACTTC
CDR3: CASSQVQGQEQYF

V: TRBV20-1
size: many
J: TRBJ2-1
D: -
DNA: TGCAGTGCTAGAGATCCCCGGAATGAGCAGTTCTTC
CDR3: CSARDPRNEQFF

V: TRBV6-1
size: many
J: TRBJ2-1
D: TRBD2
DNA: TGTGCCATCGTAGCGGGAGATGGAAATGAGCAGTTCTTC
CDR3: CAIVAGDGNEQFF

V: TRBV30
size: many
J: TRBJ1-3
D: -
DNA: TGTGCCTGGAAGCGCGGAGCCGCGGACACCATATATTTT
CDR3: CAWKRGAADTIYF

V: TRBV11-2
size: few
J: TRBJ2-2
D: TRBD1
DNA: TGTGCCAGCAGCCCTGACAGGGTGCTCACCGGGGAGCTGTTTTTT
CDR3: CASSPDRVLTGELFF

V: TRBV5-1
size: -
J: TRBJ2-4
D: -
DNA: TGCGCCAGCGCTTCGACGGGAGGGGGCCCTGGCATTCAGTACTTC
CDR3: CASASTGGGPGIQYF

V: TRBV28
size: once
J: TRBJ2-3
D: TRBD2
DNA: TGTGCCAGCAGCGCAGGGACTAGCGGGAGTCTGAATACGCAGTATTTT
CDR3: CASSAGTSGSLNTQYF

V: TRBV20-1
size: -
J: TRBJ2-7
D: -
DNA: TGCAGTGCTCCGGGACGGACCTCCTACGAGCAGTACTTC
CDR3: CSAPGRTSYEQYF

V: TRBV5-5
size: many
J: TRBJ1-5
D: -
DNA: TGTGCCAGCAGCTTAGGGCAAGAGATGTGGCCCCAGCATTTT
CDR3: CASSLGQEMWPQHF

V: TRBV30
size: many
J: TRBJ2-7
D: -
DNA: TGTGCCTGGGATAAAGGGGGGTACGAGCAGTACTTC
CDR3: CAWDKGGYEQYF

V: TRBV12-3/TRBV12-4
size: many
J: TRBJ2-3
D: TRBD1
DNA: TGTGCCAGCAGTATGAGGGACAGAGGTTTCACAGATACGCAGTATTTT
CDR3: CASSMRDRGFTDTQYF

V: TRBV7-9
size: many
J: TRBJ2-7
D: -
DNA: TGTGCCAGTAGACAGGCGAGCTCCTACGAGCAGTACTTC
CDR3: CASRQASSYEQYF

V: TRBV28
size: many
J: TRBJ2-7
D: -
DNA: TGTGCGGGGGGGGGGCGAGATGAGCAGTACTTC
CDR3: CAGGGRDEQYF

V: TRBV30
size: many
J: TRBJ2-3
D: -
DNA: TGTGCCTGGAGTGTATCGGCAGGTACAGATACGCAGTATTTT
CDR3: CAWSVSAGTDTQYF

V: TRBV28
size: many
J: TRBJ1-6
D: -
DNA: TGTGCCAGCAGCCTAACAGGGCCGAGTTCACCCCTCCACTTT
CDR3: CASSLTGPSSPLHF

V: TRBV28
size: many
J: TRBJ2-7
D: -
DNA: TGTGCCAGCAGTCCTCCCTCCCGTACGGGGGAGCAGTACTTC
CDR3: CASSPPSRTGEQYF

V: TRBV5-1
size: many
J: TRBJ2-7
D: -
DNA: TGCGCCAGCAGCTTGGAAGGGGACAAAAACGAGCAGTACTTC
CDR3: CASSLEGDKNEQYF

V: TRBV5-6
size: many
J: TRBJ2-3
D: -
DNA: TGTGCCAGCACGGGATGGCTCCACCCTACCACAGATACGCAGTATTTT
CDR3: CASTGWLHPTTDTQYF

V: TRBV28
size: many
J: TRBJ2-7
D: TRBD2
DNA: TGTGCCAGCAAGACTAGCGGACTCTACGAGCAGTACTTC
CDR3: CASKTSGLYEQYF